This entry describes one T cell receptor beta chain. What it binds is unknown. Regions amplified from RNA transcripts were the TCR beta CDR3 regions. First-round RT-PCR of the TCR CDR3 relied on the HTBI primer set. TCRdb reprocessed the multiplex PCR reads with MiXCR, giving one entry per CDR3 protein. The data contain about 210,000 distinct CDR3 sequences, more than 15% of them singletons. The germline CDR1 and CDR2 sequences are SGHTA and FQGNSA. Trimming cost V 0 bases and J 5 bases, with 8 bases left between them. This CDR3 is built from 14 residues. This specimen belongs to a study of T cells in Graves' hyperthyroidism and ophthalmopathy. Study-level results: Using 13 V-J features, a model discriminated ophthalmopathy from stable hyperthyroidism.

Sample: blood. This receptor was identified in a man aged 50-59 years with Graves' hyperthyroidism. The gene calls are TRBV7-2 and TRBJ2-1; D call uncertain. The CDR3 is CASSLAQVNNEQFF. Written as DNA, the CDR3 is TGTGCCAGCAGCTTAGCCCAGGTAAACAATGAGCAGTTCTTC.